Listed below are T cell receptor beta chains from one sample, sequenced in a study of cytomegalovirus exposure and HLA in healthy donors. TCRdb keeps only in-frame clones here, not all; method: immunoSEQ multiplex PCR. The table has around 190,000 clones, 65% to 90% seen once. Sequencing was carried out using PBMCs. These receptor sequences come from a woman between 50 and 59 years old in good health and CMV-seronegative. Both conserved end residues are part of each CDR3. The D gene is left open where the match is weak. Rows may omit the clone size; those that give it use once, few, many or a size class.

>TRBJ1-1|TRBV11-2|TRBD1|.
CASSLGQGTMNTEAFF
TGTGCCAGCAGCCTCGGACAGGGGACAATGAACACTGAAGCTTTCTTT
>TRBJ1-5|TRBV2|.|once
CASSLAQGDNQPQHF
TGTGCCAGCAGTCTTGCACAGGGAGACAATCAGCCCCAGCATTTT
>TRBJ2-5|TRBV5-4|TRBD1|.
CASSRTGGKETQYF
TGTGCCAGCAGCCGGACAGGGGGGAAAGAGACCCAGTACTTC
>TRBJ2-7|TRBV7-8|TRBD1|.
CASTGQGHEQYF
TGTGCCAGCACGGGACAGGGCCACGAGCAGTACTTC
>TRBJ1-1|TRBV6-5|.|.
CASSPGERGRTEAFF
TGTGCCAGCAGTCCAGGGGAAAGGGGAAGGACTGAAGCTTTCTTT
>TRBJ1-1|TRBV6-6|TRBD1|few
CASSYTGQGKAEAFF
TGTGCCAGCAGTTACACGGGACAGGGGAAGGCTGAAGCTTTCTTT
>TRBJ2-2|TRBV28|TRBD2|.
CASSPRGGTGELFF
TGTGCCAGCAGTCCTCGGGGGGGCACCGGGGAGCTGTTTTTT
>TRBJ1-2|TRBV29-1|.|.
CSVEVPPGIYGYTF
TGCAGCGTTGAAGTTCCGCCAGGCATCTATGGCTACACCTTC
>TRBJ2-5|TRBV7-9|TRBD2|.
CASSLGILTSGDGETQYF
TGTGCCAGCAGCTTGGGTATCCTGACTAGCGGGGACGGGGAGACCCAGTACTTC
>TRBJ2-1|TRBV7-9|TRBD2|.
CSSSLATGLGVEQFF
TGTTCCAGCAGCTTAGCCACAGGACTAGGGGTTGAGCAGTTCTTC
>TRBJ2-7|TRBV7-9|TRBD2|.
CASSPSGRHEQYF
TGTGCCAGCAGCCCTAGCGGGAGACACGAGCAGTACTTC
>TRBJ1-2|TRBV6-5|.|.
CASSSSARVGGYGYTF
TGTGCCAGCAGTTCCTCAGCCCGGGTGGGTGGCTATGGCTACACCTTC
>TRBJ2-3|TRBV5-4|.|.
CASSLETASGDTQYF
TGTGCCAGCAGCTTAGAGACGGCATCAGGAGATACGCAGTATTTT
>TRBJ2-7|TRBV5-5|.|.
CASSFQGLHEQYF
TGTGCCAGCAGTTTTCAGGGGCTCCACGAGCAGTACTTC
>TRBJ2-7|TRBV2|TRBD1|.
CASRTGTGGWEQYF
TGTGCCAGCAGGACCGGGACAGGGGGCTGGGAGCAGTACTTC
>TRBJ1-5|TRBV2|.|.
CASRSPRGGLEQPQHF
TGTGCCAGCAGATCCCCGAGGGGGGGACTGGAACAGCCCCAGCATTTT
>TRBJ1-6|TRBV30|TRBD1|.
CAWNKLRGRKGNSPLHF
TGTGCCTGGAATAAACTCAGGGGGCGGAAAGGGAATTCACCCCTCCACTTT
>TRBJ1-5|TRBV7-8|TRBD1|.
CASSYSGQGAIQPQHF
TGTGCCAGCAGCTACTCGGGACAGGGGGCCATTCAGCCCCAGCATTTT
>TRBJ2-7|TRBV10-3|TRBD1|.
CAISGPGQGSREQYF
TGTGCCATCAGCGGACCGGGACAGGGGTCCCGCGAGCAGTACTTC
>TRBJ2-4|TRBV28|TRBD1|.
CASSLNPRTGLAKNIQYF
TGTGCCAGCAGTTTAAATCCTAGGACAGGGTTAGCCAAAAACATTCAGTACTTC
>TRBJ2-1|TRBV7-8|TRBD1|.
CASRDRGRRSNEQFF
TGTGCCAGCAGGGACAGGGGGCGCAGGTCCAATGAGCAGTTCTTC
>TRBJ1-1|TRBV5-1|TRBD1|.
CASSWGQGTEAFF
TGCGCCAGCAGCTGGGGACAGGGGACTGAAGCTTTCTTT
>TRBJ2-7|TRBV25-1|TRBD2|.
CASRHSGRGPEQYF
TGTGCCAGCAGACATAGCGGGAGAGGTCCCGAGCAGTACTTC
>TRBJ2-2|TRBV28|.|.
CASSRQLRGELFF
TGTGCCAGCAGTCGACAGCTCAGAGGGGAGCTGTTTTTT
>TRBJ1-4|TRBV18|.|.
CASSSGRGEKLFF
TGTGCCAGCTCCTCCGGCAGGGGTGAAAAACTGTTTTTT
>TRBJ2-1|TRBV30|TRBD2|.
CAWSSGRAIPDEQFF
TGTGCCTGGTCTAGCGGGAGGGCGATCCCGGATGAGCAGTTCTTC
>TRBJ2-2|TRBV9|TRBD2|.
CASSGTSGRVGGELFF
TGTGCCAGCAGCGGGACTAGCGGGAGGGTCGGCGGGGAGCTGTTTTTT
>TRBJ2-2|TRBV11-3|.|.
CASSTRPGARMTGELFF
TGTGCCAGCAGCACCCGGCCGGGAGCTAGAATGACCGGGGAGCTGTTTTTT
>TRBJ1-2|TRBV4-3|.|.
CASSQEGRGSYGYTF
TGCGCCAGCAGCCAAGAGGGCAGGGGTAGCTATGGCTACACCTTC
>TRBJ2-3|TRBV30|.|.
CAWRISGTNTDTQYF
TGTGCCTGGAGGATTAGCGGAACTAACACAGATACGCAGTATTTT